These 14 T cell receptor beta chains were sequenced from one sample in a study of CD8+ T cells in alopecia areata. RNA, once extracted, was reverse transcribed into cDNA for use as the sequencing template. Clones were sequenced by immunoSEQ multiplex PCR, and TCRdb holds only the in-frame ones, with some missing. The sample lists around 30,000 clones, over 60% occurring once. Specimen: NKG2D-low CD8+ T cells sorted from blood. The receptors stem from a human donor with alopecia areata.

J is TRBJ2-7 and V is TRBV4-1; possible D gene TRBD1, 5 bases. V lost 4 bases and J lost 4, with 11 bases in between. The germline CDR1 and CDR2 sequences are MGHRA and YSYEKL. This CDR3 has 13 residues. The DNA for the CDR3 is TGCGCCAGCAGCCCGACGGACAAGTACGAGCAGTACTTC. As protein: CASSPTDKYEQYF.

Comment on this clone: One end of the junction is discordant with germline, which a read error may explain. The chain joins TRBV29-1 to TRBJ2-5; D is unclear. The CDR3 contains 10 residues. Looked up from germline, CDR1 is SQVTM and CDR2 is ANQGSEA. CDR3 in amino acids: CSVLQGTQYF. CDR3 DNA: TGCAGCGTCCTCCAAGGGACCCAGTACTTC.

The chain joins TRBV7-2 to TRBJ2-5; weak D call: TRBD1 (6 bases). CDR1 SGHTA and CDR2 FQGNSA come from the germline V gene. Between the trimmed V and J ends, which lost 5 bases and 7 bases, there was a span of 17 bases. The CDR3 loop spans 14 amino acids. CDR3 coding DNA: TGTGCCAGCAGCGACCCGGACAGCCCGGGGACCCAGTACTTC. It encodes CASSDPDSPGTQYF. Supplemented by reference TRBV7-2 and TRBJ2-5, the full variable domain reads GAGVSQSPSNKVTEKGKDVELRCDPISGHTALYWYRQSLGQGLEFLIYFQGNSAPDKSGLPSDRFSAERTGGSVSTLTIQRTQQEDSAVYLCASSDPDSPGTQYFGPGTRLLVL.

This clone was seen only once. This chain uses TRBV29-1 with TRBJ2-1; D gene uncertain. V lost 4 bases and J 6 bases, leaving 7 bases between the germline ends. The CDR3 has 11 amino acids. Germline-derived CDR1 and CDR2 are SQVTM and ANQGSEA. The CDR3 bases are TGCAGCGTTGGAGAGGCCAATGAGCAGTTCTTC. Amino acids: CSVGEANEQFF.

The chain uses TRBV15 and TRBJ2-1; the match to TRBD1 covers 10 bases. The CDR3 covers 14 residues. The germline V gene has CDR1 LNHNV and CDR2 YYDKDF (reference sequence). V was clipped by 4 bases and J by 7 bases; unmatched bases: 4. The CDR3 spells CATSMGQGRNEQFF. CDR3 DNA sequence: TGTGCCACCAGCATGGGACAGGGGCGGAATGAGCAGTTCTTC.

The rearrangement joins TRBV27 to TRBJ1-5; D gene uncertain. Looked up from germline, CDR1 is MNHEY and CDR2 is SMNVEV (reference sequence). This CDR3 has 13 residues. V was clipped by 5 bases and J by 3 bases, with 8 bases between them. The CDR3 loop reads CASSPGFNQPQHF. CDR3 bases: TGTGCCAGCAGTCCGGGTTTCAATCAGCCCCAGCATTTT.

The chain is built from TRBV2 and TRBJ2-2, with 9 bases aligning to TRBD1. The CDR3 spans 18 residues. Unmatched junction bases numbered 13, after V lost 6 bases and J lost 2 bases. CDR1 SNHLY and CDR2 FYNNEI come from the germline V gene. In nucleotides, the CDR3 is TGTGCCAGCAGGTCCCCGTTACCGGGACAGGGTAACACCGGGGAGCTGTTTTTT. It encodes CASRSPLPGQGNTGELFF.

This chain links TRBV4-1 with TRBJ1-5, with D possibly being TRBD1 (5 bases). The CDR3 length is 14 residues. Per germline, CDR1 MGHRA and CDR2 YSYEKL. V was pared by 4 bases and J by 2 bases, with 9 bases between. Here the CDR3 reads CASSPEGGNQPQHF. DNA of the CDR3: TGCGCCAGCAGCCCTGAAGGGGGCAATCAGCCCCAGCATTTT.

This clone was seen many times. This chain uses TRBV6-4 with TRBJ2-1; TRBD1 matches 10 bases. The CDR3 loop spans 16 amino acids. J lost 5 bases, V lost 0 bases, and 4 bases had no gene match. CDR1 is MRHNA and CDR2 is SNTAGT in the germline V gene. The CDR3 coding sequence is TGTGCCAGCAGTGACTCTGAGACAGGGGGCCACAATGAGCAGTTCTTC. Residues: CASSDSETGGHNEQFF.

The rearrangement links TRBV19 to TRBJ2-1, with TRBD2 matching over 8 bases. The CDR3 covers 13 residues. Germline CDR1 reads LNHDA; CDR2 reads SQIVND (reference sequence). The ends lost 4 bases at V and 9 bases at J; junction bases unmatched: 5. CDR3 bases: TGTGCCAGTAGTAGAGGACTAGCCGCTGAGCAGTTCTTC. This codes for CASSRGLAAEQFF.

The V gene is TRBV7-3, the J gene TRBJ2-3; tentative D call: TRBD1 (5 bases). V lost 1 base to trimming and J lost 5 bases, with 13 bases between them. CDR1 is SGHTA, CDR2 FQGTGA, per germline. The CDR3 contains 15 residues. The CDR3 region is CASSLIAGFRDTQYF. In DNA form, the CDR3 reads TGTGCCAGCAGCTTAATCGCAGGGTTTAGAGATACGCAGTATTTT. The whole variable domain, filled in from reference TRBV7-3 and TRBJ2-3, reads GAGVSQTPSNKVTEKGKYVELRCDPISGHTALYWYRQSLGQGPEFLIYFQGTGAADDSGLPNDRFFAVRPEGSVSTLKIQRTERGDSAVYLCASSLIAGFRDTQYFGPGTRLTVL.

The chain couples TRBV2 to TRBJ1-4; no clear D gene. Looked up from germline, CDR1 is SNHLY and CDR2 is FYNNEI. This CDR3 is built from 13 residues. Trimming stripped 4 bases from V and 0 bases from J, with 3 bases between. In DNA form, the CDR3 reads TGTGCCAGCAGTGCCTCAACTAATGAAAAACTGTTTTTT. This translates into CASSASTNEKLFF.

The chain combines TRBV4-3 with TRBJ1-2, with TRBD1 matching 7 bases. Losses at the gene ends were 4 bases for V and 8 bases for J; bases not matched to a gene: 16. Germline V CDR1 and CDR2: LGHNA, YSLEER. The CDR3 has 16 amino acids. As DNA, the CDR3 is TGCGCCAGCAGCCTCGGAGCCCAGGACAGGACGACCGGCTACACCTTC. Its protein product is CASSLGAQDRTTGYTF.

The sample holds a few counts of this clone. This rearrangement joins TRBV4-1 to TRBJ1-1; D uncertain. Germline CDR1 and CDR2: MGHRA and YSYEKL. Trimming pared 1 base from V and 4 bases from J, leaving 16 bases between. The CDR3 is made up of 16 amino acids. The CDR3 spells CASSQGFRSGVTEAFF. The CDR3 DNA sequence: TGCGCCAGCAGCCAAGGATTCCGCTCCGGGGTCACTGAAGCTTTCTTT.